The rows below give T cell receptor beta chains drawn from one sample of a study of control samples from healthy donors and cancer patients. Some clones are missing from TCRdb's copy, which holds only in-frame ones; the method was immunoSEQ multiplex PCR. This table holds roughly 180,000 clones, around 94% found once. The sample taken for sequencing was blood. These receptors all stem from a young woman in good health. CDR3s include the opening cysteine and the closing phenylalanine or tryptophan. The order of the fields is V gene, CDR3 protein.

TRBV7-7,CASSLAETAEAFF
TRBV11-2,CASSQDRVWGAQYF
TRBV9,CASSVGLPGEQYF
TRBV7-2,CASSLASLNTDTQYF
TRBV9,CASSDGGEQFF
TRBV2,CASTDRGRNTGELFF
TRBV14,CASSQEGRRTGRTEAFF
TRBV9,CASNPRGLTEAFF
TRBV4-2,CASSQEKGQPLPSYNSPLHF
TRBV16,CASTGGIRAGANVLTF
TRBV18,CASSPGGQANYGYTF
TRBV6-5,CASSYGTGGELFF